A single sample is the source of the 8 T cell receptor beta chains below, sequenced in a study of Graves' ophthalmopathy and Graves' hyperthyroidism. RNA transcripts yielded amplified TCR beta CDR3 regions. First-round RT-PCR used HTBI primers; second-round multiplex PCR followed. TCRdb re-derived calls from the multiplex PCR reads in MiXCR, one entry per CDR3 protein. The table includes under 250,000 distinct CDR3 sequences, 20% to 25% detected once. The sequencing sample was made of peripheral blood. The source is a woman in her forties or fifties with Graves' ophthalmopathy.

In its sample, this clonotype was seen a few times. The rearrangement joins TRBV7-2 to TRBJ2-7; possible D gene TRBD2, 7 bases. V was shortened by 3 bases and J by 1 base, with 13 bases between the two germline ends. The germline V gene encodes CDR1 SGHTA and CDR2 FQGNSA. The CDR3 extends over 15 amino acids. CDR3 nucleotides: TGTGCCAGCAGCTTGGGGGGAGGGGGATCCTACGAGCAGTACTTC. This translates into CASSLGGGGSYEQYF.

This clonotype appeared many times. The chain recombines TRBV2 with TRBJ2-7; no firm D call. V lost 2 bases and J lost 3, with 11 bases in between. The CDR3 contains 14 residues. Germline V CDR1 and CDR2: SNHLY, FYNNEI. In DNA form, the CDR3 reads TGTGCCAGCAGTGAATGGGCCCGACTCTACGAGCAGTACTTC. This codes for CASSEWARLYEQYF.

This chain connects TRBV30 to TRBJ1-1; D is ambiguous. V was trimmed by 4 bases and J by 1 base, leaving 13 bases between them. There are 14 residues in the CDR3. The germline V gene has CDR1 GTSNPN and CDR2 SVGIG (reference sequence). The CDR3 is CAWIAGIKNTEAFF. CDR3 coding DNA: TGTGCCTGGATAGCGGGTATCAAGAACACTGAAGCTTTCTTT.

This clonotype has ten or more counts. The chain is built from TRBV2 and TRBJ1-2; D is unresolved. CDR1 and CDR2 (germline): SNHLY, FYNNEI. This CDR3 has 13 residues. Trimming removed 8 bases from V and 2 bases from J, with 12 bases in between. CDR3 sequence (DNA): TGTGCCAGCGGCCCAGGCACCAACTATGGCTACACCTTC. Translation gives CASGPGTNYGYTF.

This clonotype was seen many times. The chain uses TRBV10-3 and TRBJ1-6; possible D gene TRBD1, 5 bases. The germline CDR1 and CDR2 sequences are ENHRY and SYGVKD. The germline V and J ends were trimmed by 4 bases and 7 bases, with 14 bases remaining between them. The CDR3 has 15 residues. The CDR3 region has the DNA TGTGCCATCAGTGGGGCCCCGGGACTAAATTCACCCCTCCACTTT. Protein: CAISGAPGLNSPLHF.

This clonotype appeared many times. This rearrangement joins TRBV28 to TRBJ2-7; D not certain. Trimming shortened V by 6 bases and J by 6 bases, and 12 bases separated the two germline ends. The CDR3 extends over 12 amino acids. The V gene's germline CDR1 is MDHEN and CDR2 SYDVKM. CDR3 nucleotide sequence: TGTGCCAGCAGCCGCCGTACGGGCGAGCAGTACTTC. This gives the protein CASSRRTGEQYF.

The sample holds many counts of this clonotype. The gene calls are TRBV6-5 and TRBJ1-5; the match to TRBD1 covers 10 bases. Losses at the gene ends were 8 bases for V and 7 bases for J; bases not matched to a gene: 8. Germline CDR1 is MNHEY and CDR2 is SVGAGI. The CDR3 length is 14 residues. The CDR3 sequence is CASEDRGHGQPQHF. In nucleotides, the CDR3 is TGTGCCAGCGAAGACAGGGGGCATGGCCAGCCCCAGCATTTT.

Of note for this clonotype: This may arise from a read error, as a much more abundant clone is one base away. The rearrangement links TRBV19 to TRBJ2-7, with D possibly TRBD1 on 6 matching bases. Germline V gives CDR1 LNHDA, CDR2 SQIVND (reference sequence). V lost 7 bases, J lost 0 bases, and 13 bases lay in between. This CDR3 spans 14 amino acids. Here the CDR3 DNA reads TGTGCCAGTAACAGGGAATTTACCTCCTACGAGCAGTACTTC. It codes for CASNREFTSYEQYF.